Listed below are T cell receptor beta chains from one sample, sequenced in a study of CD8+ T cells in alopecia areata. TCRdb keeps only in-frame clones here, not all; method: immunoSEQ multiplex PCR. This sample has about 150,000 clones; roughly 65% occur once, and the top ten carry more than 0.7%. This sample comprised CD4+ T cells sorted from blood, obtained at week 4, from a patient treated with tofacitinib. The source is a human donor with alopecia areata. The CDR3 runs from the conserved cysteine through the conserved F or W.

TRBJ2-2	TRBV7-2	CASSLVARVELFF
TRBJ1-4	TRBV25-1	CASRQGDEKLFF
TRBJ1-1	TRBV29-1	CSVAGYTEAFF
TRBJ2-4	TRBV29-1	CSVGTTGASAKNIQYF
TRBJ1-1	TRBV5-1	CASSSDHRNTEAFF
TRBJ2-7	TRBV7-2	CASSFMANPAYEQYF
TRBJ1-2	TRBV27	CASRPDTWGGYTF
TRBJ2-3	TRBV9	CASSVVAGEDTQYF
TRBJ2-3	TRBV29-1	CSVASGGARDTQYF
TRBJ2-1	TRBV30	CAWGDSSSYNEQFF
TRBJ1-1	TRBV2	CASSRDSLQNTEAFF
TRBJ1-1	TRBV30	CASRLELEAFF
TRBJ2-7	TRBV9	CASSVGVGAYEQYF
TRBJ2-5	TRBV7-6	CASSSSGETQYF
TRBJ1-1	TRBV29-1	CSVGDTEAFF
TRBJ2-5	TRBV25-1	CASRLSGAGETQYF
TRBJ2-7	TRBV4-2	CASSQETGGVYEQYF
TRBJ2-2	TRBV30	CAWSVSPGHLNTGELFF
TRBJ2-1	TRBV15	CATSRLWDRGGHEQFF
TRBJ2-1	TRBV7-9	CASSKRTGVGNEQFF
TRBJ2-5	TRBV25-1	CASSGAGETQYF
TRBJ1-1	TRBV15	CATSRDPRGNTEAFF
TRBJ2-7	TRBV4-2	CASSLPEGATTYEQYF
TRBJ1-1	TRBV30	CAWSVWGGRMNTEAFF
TRBJ2-7	TRBV6-5	CASSYSGDRGYEQYF
TRBJ2-5	TRBV30	CAWSVGTRDGETQYF
TRBJ2-1	TRBV5-4	CASSLLMGSYNEQFF
TRBJ2-3	TRBV23-1	CASSQQGARTDTQYF
TRBJ1-1	TRBV18	CASSPRIQREGAFF
TRBJ2-3	TRBV7-8	CASSLVADSTDTQYF
TRBJ2-2	TRBV7-2	CASRSTGRWELFF
TRBJ2-1	TRBV4-2	CASSQTGTGDYNEQFF
TRBJ2-1	TRBV5-1	CASSAGTLYNEQFF
TRBJ1-6	TRBV7-9	CASSASGQLSPLHF
TRBJ1-2	TRBV30	CAWIQGNGYTF
TRBJ1-5	TRBV4-1	CASSQDWGLDQPQHF
TRBJ2-1	TRBV4-1	CASSQAGSYNEQFF
TRBJ1-6	TRBV27	CASSLGVGDNSPLHF
TRBJ2-4	TRBV30	CAWSVLASGGAKNIQYF
TRBJ2-5	TRBV5-1	CASSRPSETQYF